This T cell receptor beta chain stems from a study of shared clonotypes between healthy human individuals. Notes on the study in general: Donors were few, which limited the genetic and exposure-history diversity represented.

As for this clone: The antigen is unknown.

Running of the assay took place at deep level. Each unsorted PBMC replicate got 300 ng genomic DNA, around 30,000 genomes. Clones were read by immunoSEQ multiplex PCR, and TCRdb kept only the in-frame ones, dropping some. The top ten clones hold roughly 13% of a sample with some 530,000 clones, roughly 80% of them seen once. Germline V gives CDR1 MDHEN, CDR2 SYDVKM. V lost 7 bases to trimming and J lost 3 bases, with 15 bases between them. The CDR3 is made up of 14 amino acids. Among the donors, all were Caucasian adults who lived in Nashville, Tennessee. V is TRBV28 and J is TRBJ1-2; TRBD1 is a possible D gene (5 bases). The sequenced sample consisted of PBMCs. The clonotype comes from a woman in her 40s in good health. Some clones in this sample may be carry-over from other donors' samples. The DNA for the CDR3 is TGTGCCAGCACCTCCTGGGGGGGTGACTATGGCTACACCTTC. It yields the protein CASTSWGGDYGYTF.